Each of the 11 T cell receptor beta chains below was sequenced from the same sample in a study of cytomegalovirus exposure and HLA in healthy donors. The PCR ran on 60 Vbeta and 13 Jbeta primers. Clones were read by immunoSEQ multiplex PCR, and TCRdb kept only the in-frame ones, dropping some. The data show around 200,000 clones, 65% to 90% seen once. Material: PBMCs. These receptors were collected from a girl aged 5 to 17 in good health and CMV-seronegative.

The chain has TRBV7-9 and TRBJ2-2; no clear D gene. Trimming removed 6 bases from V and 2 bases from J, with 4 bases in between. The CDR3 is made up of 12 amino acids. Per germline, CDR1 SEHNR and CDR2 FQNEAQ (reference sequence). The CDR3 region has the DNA TGTGCCAGCAGTTATAACACCGGGGAGCTGTTTTTT. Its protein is CASSYNTGELFF.

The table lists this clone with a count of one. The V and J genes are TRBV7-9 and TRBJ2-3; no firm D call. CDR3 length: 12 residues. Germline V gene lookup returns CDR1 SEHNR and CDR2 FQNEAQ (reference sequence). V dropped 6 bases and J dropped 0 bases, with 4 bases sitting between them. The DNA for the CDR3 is TGTGCCAGCAGAGCAAGCACAGATACGCAGTATTTT. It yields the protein CASRASTDTQYF.

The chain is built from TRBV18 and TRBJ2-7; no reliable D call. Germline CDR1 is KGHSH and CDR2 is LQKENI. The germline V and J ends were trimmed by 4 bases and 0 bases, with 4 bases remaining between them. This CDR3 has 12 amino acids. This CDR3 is CASSLDSYEQYF. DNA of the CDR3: TGTGCCAGCTCACTAGACTCCTACGAGCAGTACTTC.

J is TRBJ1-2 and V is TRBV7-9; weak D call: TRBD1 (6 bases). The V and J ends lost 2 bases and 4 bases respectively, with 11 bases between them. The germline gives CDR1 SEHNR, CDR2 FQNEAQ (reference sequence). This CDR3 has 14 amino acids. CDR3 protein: CASSLTQGSYGYTF. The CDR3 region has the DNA TGTGCCAGCAGCTTAACGCAGGGGAGCTATGGCTACACCTTC.

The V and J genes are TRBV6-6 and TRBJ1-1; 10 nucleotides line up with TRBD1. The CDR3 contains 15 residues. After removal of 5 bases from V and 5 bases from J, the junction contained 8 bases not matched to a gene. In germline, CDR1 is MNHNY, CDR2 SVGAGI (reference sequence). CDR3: CASSQQTGGSTEAFF. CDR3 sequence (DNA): TGTGCCAGCAGTCAACAGACAGGGGGCAGTACTGAAGCTTTCTTT.

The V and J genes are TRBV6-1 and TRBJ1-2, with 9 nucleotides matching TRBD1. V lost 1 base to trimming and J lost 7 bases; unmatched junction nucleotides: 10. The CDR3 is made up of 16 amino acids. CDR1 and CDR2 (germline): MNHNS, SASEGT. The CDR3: CASSEGFWGQGGGYTF. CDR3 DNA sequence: TGTGCCAGCAGTGAAGGGTTTTGGGGACAGGGAGGTGGCTACACCTTC.

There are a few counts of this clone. As DNA, the CDR3 is TGTGCCAGCAGGAGGGAAGGACCGAGCGGAAACACCATATATTTT. Residues: CASRREGPSGNTIYF. The chain is built from TRBV5-6 and TRBJ1-3; D ambiguous. The CDR3 loop spans 15 amino acids. V was cut by 5 bases and J by 4 bases, with 16 bases left in between. The germline gives CDR1 SGHDT, CDR2 YYEEEE.

Here the CDR3 reads CASSLDLNTQYF. Written as DNA, the CDR3 is TGTGCCAGCAGCTTAGATTTAAATACGCAGTATTTT. V and J are TRBV7-2 and TRBJ2-3, with D uncertain. This CDR3 region has 12 residues. Germline values: CDR1 SGHTA, CDR2 FQGNSA. V dropped 1 base and J dropped 7 bases, with 6 bases sitting between them. Variable domain in full (rest from reference TRBV7-2 and TRBJ2-3): GAGVSQSPSNKVTEKGKDVELRCDPISGHTALYWYRQSLGQGLEFLIYFQGNSAPDKSGLPSDRFSAERTGGSVSTLTIQRTQQEDSAVYLCASSLDLNTQYFGPGTRLTVL.

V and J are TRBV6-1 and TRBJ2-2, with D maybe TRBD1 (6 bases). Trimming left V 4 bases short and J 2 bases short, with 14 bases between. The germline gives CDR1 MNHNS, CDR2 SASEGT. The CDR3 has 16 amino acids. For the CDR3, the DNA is TGTGCCAGCAGTGGGGGATTGACAGGAAACACCGGGGAGCTGTTTTTT. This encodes CASSGGLTGNTGELFF.

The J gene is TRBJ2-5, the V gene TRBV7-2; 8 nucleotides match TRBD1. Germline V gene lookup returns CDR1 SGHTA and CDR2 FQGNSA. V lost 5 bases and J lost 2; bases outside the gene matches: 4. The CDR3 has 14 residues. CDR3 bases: TGTGCCAGCAGCGAAAGGACAGGGCAAGAGACCCAGTACTTC. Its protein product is CASSERTGQETQYF.

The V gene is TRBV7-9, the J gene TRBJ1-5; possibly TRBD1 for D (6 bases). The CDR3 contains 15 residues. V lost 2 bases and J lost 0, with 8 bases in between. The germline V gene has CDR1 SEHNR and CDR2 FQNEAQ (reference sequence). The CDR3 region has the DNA TGTGCCAGCAGCTTACAGGGGCATAGCAATCAGCCCCAGCATTTT. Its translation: CASSLQGHSNQPQHF.